Below are 15 T cell receptor beta chains sequenced from a single sample in a study of cytomegalovirus exposure and HLA in healthy donors. PCR was performed using 60 Vbeta and 13 Jbeta primers. The method was immunoSEQ multiplex PCR; TCRdb's version includes in-frame clones alone and lacks a portion of them. The table includes about 140,000 clones, approximately 80% detected once. Sequenced material: PBMCs. Receptors were obtained from a woman between 40 and 55 years old in good health and CMV-seropositive.

The rearrangement joins TRBV4-1 to TRBJ2-3, with 7 bases that match TRBD2. V shed 1 base, J shed 2 bases, and the junction held 9 bases outside the gene matches. The CDR3 covers 17 residues. CDR1 is MGHRA, CDR2 YSYEKL, per germline. CDR3 bases: TGCGCCAGCAGCCAAGTGCTGGGAGGGCTCCTCACAGATACGCAGTATTTT. It encodes CASSQVLGGLLTDTQYF.

V is TRBV27 and J is TRBJ1-1; D unresolved. The ends were cut back, 6 bases at V and 9 bases at J, with 20 bases in the middle. Germline CDR1 and CDR2: MNHEY and SMNVEV (reference sequence). CDR3 length equals 14 residues. CDR3 in DNA: TGTGCCAGCAGATCCCTCCTCGTGTGGGCTAAAGCTTTCTTT. It translates to CASRSLLVWAKAFF.

This chain links TRBV6-1 with TRBJ2-7, with TRBD2 matching 13 bases. This CDR3 contains 15 residues. Germline V CDR1 and CDR2: MNHNS, SASEGT. The junction had 3 bases not matched to a gene; V was cut back by 5 bases and J by 2 bases. The CDR3 DNA reads as TGTGCCAGCAGTATCGGGACTAGCGGGGCCTACGAGCAGTACTTC. Translated: CASSIGTSGAYEQYF.

The chain has TRBV18 and TRBJ2-7; 12 nucleotides match TRBD2. V shed 3 bases and J 3 bases; nucleotides not matched to a gene: 12. The CDR3 loop spans 18 amino acids. Germline V CDR1 and CDR2: KGHSH, LQKENI. CDR3 in amino acids: CASSPVSRTSGIFYEQYF. Written as DNA, the CDR3 is TGTGCCAGCTCACCCGTTTCACGGACTAGCGGGATTTTCTACGAGCAGTACTTC.

This rearrangement joins TRBV2 to TRBJ2-7; tentative D call: TRBD2 (5 bases). Trimming removed 9 bases at V and 5 bases at J, with 20 bases between. The CDR3 is 14 residues long. Germline CDR1 SNHLY, CDR2 FYNNEI. Here the CDR3 reads CASSRDGRANEQYF. CDR3 sequence (DNA): TGTGCCAGTTCTCGGGATGGACGGGCAAACGAGCAGTACTTC. Together with reference TRBV2 and TRBJ2-7, the CDR3 gives the full variable domain: EPEVTQTPSHQVTQMGQEVILRCVPISNHLYFYWYRQILGQKVEFLVSFYNNEISEKSEIFDDQFSVERPDGSNFTLKIRSTKLEDSAMYFCASSRDGRANEQYFGPGTRLTVT.

The chain employs TRBV5-8 and TRBJ1-3, with D maybe TRBD1 (5 bases). CDR3 length equals 16 residues. Germline V gene data show CDR1 as SGHTS and CDR2 as YDEGEE. The V gene lost 1 base and the J gene lost 1 base, with 12 bases spanning the gap. CDR3 sequence reads: CASSLYAGMSGNTIYF. For the CDR3, the DNA is TGTGCCAGCAGCTTGTATGCAGGGATGTCTGGAAACACCATATATTTT.

V is TRBV7-2 and J is TRBJ2-2; D might be TRBD2 (6 bases). The CDR3 length is 14 residues. V dropped 6 bases and J dropped 8 bases, with 16 bases sitting between them. From germline, CDR1 is SGHTA and CDR2 FQGNSA. In nucleotides, the CDR3 is TGTGCCAGCAGTGGGGGGAGCCCTAGGGGGGAGCTGTTTTTT. Protein: CASSGGSPRGELFF. The full variable domain, with the rest looked up from reference TRBV7-2 and TRBJ2-2, is GAGVSQSPSNKVTEKGKDVELRCDPISGHTALYWYRQSLGQGLEFLIYFQGNSAPDKSGLPSDRFSAERTGGSVSTLTIQRTQQEDSAVYLCASSGGSPRGELFFGEGSRLTVL.

V is TRBV5-1 and J is TRBJ1-3, with 8 positions matching TRBD1. The J segment lost 11 bases and the V segment lost 4 bases, leaving 5 bases of the junction unmatched. The germline CDR1 and CDR2 sequences are SGHRS and YFSETQ. CDR3 length: 12 residues. CDR3 sequence reads: CASSPDREPIYF. The DNA for the CDR3 is TGCGCCAGCAGCCCGGACAGGGAACCCATATATTTT.

The chain carries TRBV7-9 and TRBJ2-3, with a tentative D call TRBD1 (6 bases). The germline V gene encodes CDR1 SEHNR and CDR2 FQNEAQ (reference sequence). This CDR3 region has 16 residues. V lost 5 bases and J 1 base, leaving 16 bases between the germline ends. In DNA, the CDR3 is TGTGCCAGCAGCCCGCTGGCGGCAGGGGGCACAGATACGCAGTATTTT. It yields the protein CASSPLAAGGTDTQYF.

This chain uses TRBV30 with TRBJ2-3; D ambiguous. CDR1 is GTSNPN, CDR2 SVGIG, per germline (reference sequence). The CDR3 has 12 amino acids. V lost 5 bases and J 4 bases, leaving 10 bases between the germline ends. The CDR3 DNA sequence: TGTGCCTGGGGCTCGATGGCAGATACGCAGTATTTT. It is translated as CAWGSMADTQYF.

The CDR3 region has the DNA TGTGCCAGCAGCCCCTCCCAGGGGGATCAGCCCCAGCATTTT. As protein: CASSPSQGDQPQHF. This rearrangement joins TRBV28 to TRBJ1-5, with 7 bases that match TRBD1. Germline V lookup: CDR1 MDHEN, CDR2 SYDVKM. The V segment lost 6 bases and the J segment 5 bases; nucleotides outside the gene matches: 7. The CDR3 spans 14 residues.

The CDR3 loop is CASSSSGGLAYEQYF. The CDR3 bases are TGTGCCAGCAGCTCTTCCGGCGGCCTGGCCTACGAGCAGTACTTC. J is TRBJ2-7 and V is TRBV7-3; D call uncertain. Germline assignment: CDR1 SGHTA and CDR2 FQGTGA. V was clipped by 4 bases and J by 2 bases, with 15 bases between them. The CDR3 is made up of 15 amino acids.

The table lists this clone with a few counts. The chain couples TRBV29-1 to TRBJ1-1; the D is unclear. The CDR3 runs to 14 residues. The germline gives CDR1 SQVTM, CDR2 ANQGSEA. The V and J ends lost 6 bases and 2 bases respectively, with 16 bases between them. In DNA form, the CDR3 reads TGCAGCGTGAAACGGACGGGGATTAACACTGAAGCTTTCTTT. It codes for CSVKRTGINTEAFF.

The rearrangement joins TRBV6-5 to TRBJ2-2; D is perhaps TRBD1 (7 bases). The CDR3 covers 15 residues. Trimming pared 2 bases from V and 5 bases from J, leaving 12 bases between. Germline lookup yields CDR1 MNHEY and CDR2 SVGAGI. This chain's CDR3 is CASSYTTGRTGELFF. Written as DNA, the CDR3 is TGTGCCAGCAGTTACACGACAGGGAGGACCGGGGAGCTGTTTTTT.

The chain has TRBV10-2 and TRBJ2-1, with 12 bases aligning to TRBD2. Germline-derived CDR1 and CDR2 are WSHSY and SAAADI. The ends lost 6 bases at V and 6 bases at J; junction bases unmatched: 6. The CDR3 is made up of 15 amino acids. The DNA for the CDR3 is TGCGCCAGCAGGGCTAGCGGGGGGGCTGCCAATGAGCAGTTCTTC. This encodes CASRASGGAANEQFF.